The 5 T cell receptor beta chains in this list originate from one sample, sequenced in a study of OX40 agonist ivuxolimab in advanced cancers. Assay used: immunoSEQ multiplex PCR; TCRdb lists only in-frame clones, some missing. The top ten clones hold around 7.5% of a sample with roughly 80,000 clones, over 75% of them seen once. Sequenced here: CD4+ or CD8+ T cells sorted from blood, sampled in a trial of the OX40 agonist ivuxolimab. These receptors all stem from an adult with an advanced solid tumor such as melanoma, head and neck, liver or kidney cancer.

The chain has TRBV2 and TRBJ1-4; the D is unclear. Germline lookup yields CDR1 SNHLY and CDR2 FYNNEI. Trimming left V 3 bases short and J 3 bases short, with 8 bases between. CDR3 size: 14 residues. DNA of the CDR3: TGTGCCAGCAGTGAGACTGTTGCTAATGAAAAACTGTTTTTT. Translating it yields CASSETVANEKLFF. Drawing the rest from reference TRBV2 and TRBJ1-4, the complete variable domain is EPEVTQTPSHQVTQMGQEVILRCVPISNHLYFYWYRQILGQKVEFLVSFYNNEISEKSEIFDDQFSVERPDGSNFTLKIRSTKLEDSAMYFCASSETVANEKLFFGSGTQLSVL.

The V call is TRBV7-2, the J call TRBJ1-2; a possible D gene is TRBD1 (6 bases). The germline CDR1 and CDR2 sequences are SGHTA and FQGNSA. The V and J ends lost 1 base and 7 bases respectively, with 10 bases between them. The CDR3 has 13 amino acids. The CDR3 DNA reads TGTGCCAGCAGCTTAGACAGGGTGACTGGCTACACCTTC. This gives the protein CASSLDRVTGYTF.

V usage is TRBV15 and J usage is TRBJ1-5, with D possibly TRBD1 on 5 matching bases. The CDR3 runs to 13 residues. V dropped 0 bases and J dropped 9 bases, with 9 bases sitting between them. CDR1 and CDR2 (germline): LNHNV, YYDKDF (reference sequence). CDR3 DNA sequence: TGTGCCACCAGCAGAGATAAGGGGAGGCCCCAGCATTTT. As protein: CATSRDKGRPQHF. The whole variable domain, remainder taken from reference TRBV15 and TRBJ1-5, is DAMVIQNPRYQVTQFGKPVTLSCSQTLNHNVMYWYQQKSSQAPKLLFHYYDKDFNNEADTPDNFQSRRPNTSFCFLDIRSPGLGDTAMYLCATSRDKGRPQHFGDGTRLSIL.

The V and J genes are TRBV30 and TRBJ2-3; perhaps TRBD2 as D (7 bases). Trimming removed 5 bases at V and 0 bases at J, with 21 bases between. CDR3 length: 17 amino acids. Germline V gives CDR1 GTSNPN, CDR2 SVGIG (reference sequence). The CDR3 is CAWQHGGGPPSTDTQYF. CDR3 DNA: TGTGCCTGGCAACACGGCGGGGGCCCTCCTAGCACAGATACGCAGTATTTT.

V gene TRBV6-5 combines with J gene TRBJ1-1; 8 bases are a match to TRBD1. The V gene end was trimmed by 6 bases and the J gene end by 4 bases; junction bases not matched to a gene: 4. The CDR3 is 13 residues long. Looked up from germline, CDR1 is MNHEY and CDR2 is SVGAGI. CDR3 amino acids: CASSYTGGTEAFF. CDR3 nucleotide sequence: TGTGCCAGCAGCTATACAGGGGGCACTGAAGCTTTCTTT.